This TCR beta chain originates from a study of spatial heterogeneity in lung cancer. Broader study findings: It was found that expanded intratumoral alpha and beta TCR counts tracked tumor mutation counts.

Using its own MiXCR run on the 5' RACE reads, TCRdb lists one record per CDR3 protein. Of just under 9,500 distinct CDR3 sequences in the sample, around 8% were seen once. In this sample, this clonotype turned up many times. What it recognizes is unknown. Time point here: sample taken at primary tumor resection. The sample here was lung tumor tissue, taken at surgery. This TCR came from a male donor with early-stage non-small cell lung cancer.

The CDR3 DNA reads as TGCAGTGCTAGAGAAGCGGGGGGGGTTTGGGACAATGAGCAGTTCTTC. Its protein product is CSAREAGGVWDNEQFF. The chain links TRBV20-1 to TRBJ2-1, with 10 positions matching TRBD2. CDR3 length: 16 amino acids. Germline V gene lookup returns CDR1 DFQATT and CDR2 SNEGSKA (reference sequence). Trimming removed 0 bases from V and 5 bases from J; junction bases left unmatched: 7.